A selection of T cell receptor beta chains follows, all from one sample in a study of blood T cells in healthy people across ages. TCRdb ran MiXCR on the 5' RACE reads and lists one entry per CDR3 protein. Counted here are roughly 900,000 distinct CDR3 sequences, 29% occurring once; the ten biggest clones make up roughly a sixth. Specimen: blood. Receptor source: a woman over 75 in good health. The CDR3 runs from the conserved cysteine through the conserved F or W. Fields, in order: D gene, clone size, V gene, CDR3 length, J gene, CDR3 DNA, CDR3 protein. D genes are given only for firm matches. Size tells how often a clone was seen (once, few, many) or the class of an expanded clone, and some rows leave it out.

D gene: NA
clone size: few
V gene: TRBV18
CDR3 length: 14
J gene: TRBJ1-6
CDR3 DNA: TGTGCCAGCTCCATTCAGGAATATAATTCACCCCTCCACTTT
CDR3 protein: CASSIQEYNSPLHF

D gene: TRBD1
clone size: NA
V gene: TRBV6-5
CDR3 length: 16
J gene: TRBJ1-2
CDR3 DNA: TGTGCCAGCAGTTATCGGGACAGGGGGCGCGGCTATGGCTACACCTTC
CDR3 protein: CASSYRDRGRGYGYTF

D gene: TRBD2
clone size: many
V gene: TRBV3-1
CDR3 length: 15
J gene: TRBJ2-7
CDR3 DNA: TGTGCCAGCAGCCAAATTGGTCCTAGCGGGGCCGAGCAGTACTTC
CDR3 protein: CASSQIGPSGAEQYF

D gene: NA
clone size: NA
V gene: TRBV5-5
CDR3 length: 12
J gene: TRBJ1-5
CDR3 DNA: TGTGCCAGCAGTAACCTGTTGGGGCCCCAGCATTTT
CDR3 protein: CASSNLLGPQHF

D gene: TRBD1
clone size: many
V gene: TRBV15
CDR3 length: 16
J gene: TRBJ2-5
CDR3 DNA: TGTGCCACCAGCGGCATCCCCGGGACAGCCCAAGAGACCCAGTACTTC
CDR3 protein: CATSGIPGTAQETQYF

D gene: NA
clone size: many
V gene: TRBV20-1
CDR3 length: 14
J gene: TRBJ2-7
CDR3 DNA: TGCAGTGCTAGAGTGCGTCAGGGAGCGGGCGAGCAGTACTTC
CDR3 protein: CSARVRQGAGEQYF

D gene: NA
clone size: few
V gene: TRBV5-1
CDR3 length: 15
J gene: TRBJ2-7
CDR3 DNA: TGCGCCAGCAGCCCCGGGACACCTTATTACAATGAGCAGTACTTC
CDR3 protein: CASSPGTPYYNEQYF

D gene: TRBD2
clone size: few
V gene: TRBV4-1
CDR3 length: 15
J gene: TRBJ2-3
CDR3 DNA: TGCGCCAGCAGGACTAGCGGGACAAGGGCAGATACGCAGTATTTT
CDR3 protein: CASRTSGTRADTQYF

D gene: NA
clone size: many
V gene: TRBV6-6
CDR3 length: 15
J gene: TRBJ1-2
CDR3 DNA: TGTGCCAGCAGTTACGAGCGGGGACGCAATTCTGGCTACACCTTC
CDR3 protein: CASSYERGRNSGYTF

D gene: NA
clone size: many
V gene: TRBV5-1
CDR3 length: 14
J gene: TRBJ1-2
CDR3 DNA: TGCGCCAGCAGCCCGGACACCTTTAACTATGGCTACACCTTC
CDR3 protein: CASSPDTFNYGYTF

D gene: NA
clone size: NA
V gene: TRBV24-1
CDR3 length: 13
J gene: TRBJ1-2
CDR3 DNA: TGTGCCACCAGTGATTTAAAAGGAGGTGGCTACACCTTC
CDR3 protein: CATSDLKGGGYTF

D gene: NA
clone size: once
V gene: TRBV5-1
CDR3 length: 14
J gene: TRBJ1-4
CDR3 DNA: TGCGCCAGCAGCTTAACGCCTGGGGGTGAAAAACTGTTTTTT
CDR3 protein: CASSLTPGGEKLFF

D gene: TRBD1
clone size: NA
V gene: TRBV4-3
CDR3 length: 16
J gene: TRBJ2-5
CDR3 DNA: TGCGCCAGCAGCCCTGCTCTTCAGGGGGCGACCTCCGGGCAGTACTTC
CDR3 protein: CASSPALQGATSGQYF

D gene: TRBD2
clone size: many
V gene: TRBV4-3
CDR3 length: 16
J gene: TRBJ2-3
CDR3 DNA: TGCGCCAGCAGCCAGGGGGGGGGACTAGCGATGGATACGCAGTATTTT
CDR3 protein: CASSQGGGLAMDTQYF

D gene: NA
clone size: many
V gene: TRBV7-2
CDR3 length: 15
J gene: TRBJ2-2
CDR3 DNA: TGTGCCAGCAGCTTACAGGGAATGAACACCGGGGAGCTGTTTTTT
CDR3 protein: CASSLQGMNTGELFF

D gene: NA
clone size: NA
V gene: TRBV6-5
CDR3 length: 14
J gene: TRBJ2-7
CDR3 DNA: TGTGCCAGCAGTCGCACACGGGGACGACACGAGCAGTACTTC
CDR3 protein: CASSRTRGRHEQYF

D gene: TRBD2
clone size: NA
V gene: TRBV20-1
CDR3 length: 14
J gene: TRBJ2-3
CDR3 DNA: TGCAGTGCTAGTCGGGGGGGGGCATCAGATACGCAGTATTTT
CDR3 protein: CSASRGGASDTQYF

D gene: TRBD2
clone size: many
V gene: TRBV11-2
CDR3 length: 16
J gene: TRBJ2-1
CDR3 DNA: TGTGCCAGCAGCTTGGGTCTAGCGGGGGGTTTCAATGAGCAGTTCTTC
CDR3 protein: CASSLGLAGGFNEQFF

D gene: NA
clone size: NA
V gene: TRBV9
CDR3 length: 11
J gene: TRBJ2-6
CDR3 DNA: TGTGCCAGCAGCGCGGCTTGCGTCCTGACTTTC
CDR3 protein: CASSAACVLTF

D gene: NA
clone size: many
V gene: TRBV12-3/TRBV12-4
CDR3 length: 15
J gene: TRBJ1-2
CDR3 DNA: TGTGCCAGCAGTTTAGGACACGGTACGGACTATGGCTACACCTTC
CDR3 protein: CASSLGHGTDYGYTF

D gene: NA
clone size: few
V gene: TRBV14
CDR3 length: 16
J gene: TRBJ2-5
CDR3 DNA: TGTGCCAGCAGCCAAGATTATAGGGCTATCATGGAGACCCAGTACTTC
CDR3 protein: CASSQDYRAIMETQYF

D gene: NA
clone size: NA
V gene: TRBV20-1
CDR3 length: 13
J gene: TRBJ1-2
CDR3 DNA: TGCAGTGCTAGGGACAGTGGGAACTATGGCTACACCTTC
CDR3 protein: CSARDSGNYGYTF

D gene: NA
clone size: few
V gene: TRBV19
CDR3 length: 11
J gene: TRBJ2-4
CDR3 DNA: TGTGCCAGTAGTATTACAAACATTCAGTACTTC
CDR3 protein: CASSITNIQYF

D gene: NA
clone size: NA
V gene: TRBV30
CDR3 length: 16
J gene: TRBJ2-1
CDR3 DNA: TGTGCCTGGAACCCGTATACAGGGTACTCCTACAATGAGCAGTTCTTC
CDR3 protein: CAWNPYTGYSYNEQFF

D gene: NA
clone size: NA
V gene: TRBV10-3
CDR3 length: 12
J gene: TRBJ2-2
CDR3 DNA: TGTGCCATCAGCATAACCCCCGGGGAGCTGTTTTTT
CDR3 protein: CAISITPGELFF

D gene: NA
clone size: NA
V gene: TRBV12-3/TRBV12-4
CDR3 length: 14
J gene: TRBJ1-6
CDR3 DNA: TGTGCCAGCAGCCCGACAGTAAGGGATTCACCCCTCCACTTT
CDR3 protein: CASSPTVRDSPLHF

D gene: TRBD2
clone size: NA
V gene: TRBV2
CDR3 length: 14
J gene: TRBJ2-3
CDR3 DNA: TGTGCCAGCAGTCGGGGGGCGGGGGGAGATACGCAGTATTTT
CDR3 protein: CASSRGAGGDTQYF

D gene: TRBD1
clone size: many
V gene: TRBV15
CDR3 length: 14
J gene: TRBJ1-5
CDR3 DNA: TGTGCCACCAGCAGACAGGGGGGCAATCAGCCCCAGCATTTT
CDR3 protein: CATSRQGGNQPQHF

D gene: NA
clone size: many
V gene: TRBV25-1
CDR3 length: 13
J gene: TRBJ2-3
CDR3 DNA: TGTGCCAGCAATTGGGCAGGCACAGATACGCAGTATTTT
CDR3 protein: CASNWAGTDTQYF

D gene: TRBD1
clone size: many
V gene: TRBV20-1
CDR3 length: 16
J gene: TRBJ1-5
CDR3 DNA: TGCAGTGCTAGAGATCGTGACAGGGGAAGGGTTCAGCCCCAGCATTTT
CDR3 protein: CSARDRDRGRVQPQHF

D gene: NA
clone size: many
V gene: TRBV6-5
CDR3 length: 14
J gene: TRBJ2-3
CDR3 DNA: TGTGCCAGCAGATTAGGACAGCGCACAGATACGCAGTATTTT
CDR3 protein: CASRLGQRTDTQYF

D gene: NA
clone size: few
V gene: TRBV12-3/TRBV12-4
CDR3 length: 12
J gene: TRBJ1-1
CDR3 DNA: TGTGCCAGCAGTTTCGTGGGCACTGAAGCTTTCTTT
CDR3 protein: CASSFVGTEAFF

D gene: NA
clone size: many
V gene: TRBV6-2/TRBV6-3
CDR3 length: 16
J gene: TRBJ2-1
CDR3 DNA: TGTGCCAGCAGTTACTCGCATACCGGGGGAAGGTATGAGCAGTTCTTC
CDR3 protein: CASSYSHTGGRYEQFF

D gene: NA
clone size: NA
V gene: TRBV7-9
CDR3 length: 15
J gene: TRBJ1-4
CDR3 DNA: TGTGCCGGCAGCCTGGGCGGGGCACATAATGAAAAACTGTTTTTT
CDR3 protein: CAGSLGGAHNEKLFF

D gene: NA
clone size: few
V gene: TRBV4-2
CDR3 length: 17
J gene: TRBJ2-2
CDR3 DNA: TGTGCCAGCAGCCAAGCCGACGGGGGCGCCCACGCCGGGGAGCTGTTTTTT
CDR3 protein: CASSQADGGAHAGELFF

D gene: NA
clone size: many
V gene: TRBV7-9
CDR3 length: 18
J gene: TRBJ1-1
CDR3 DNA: TGTGCCAGCAGCTTAGCTCGGTTCTACCGGAGGGAAAACACTGAAGCTTTCTTT
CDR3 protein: CASSLARFYRRENTEAFF

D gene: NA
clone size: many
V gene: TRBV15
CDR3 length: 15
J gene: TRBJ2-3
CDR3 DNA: TGTGCCACCAGCAGAGATACCGTGGCGTTAGATACGCAGTATTTT
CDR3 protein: CATSRDTVALDTQYF

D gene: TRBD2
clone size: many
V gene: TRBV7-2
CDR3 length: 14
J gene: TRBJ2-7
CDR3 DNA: TGTGCCAGCGGACTGACTAGCGGGGTTAACGAGCAGTACTTC
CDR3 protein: CASGLTSGVNEQYF

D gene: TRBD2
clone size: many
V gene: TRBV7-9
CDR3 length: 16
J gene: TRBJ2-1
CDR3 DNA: TGTGCCAGCAGCCCCTCTGCGGGGGGACGTAACAATGAGCAGTTCTTC
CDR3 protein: CASSPSAGGRNNEQFF

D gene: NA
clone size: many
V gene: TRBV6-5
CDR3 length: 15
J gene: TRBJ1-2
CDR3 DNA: TGTGCCAGCAGTTACGATTACTGGGCCCGGGAGGGCTACACCTTC
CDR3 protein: CASSYDYWAREGYTF

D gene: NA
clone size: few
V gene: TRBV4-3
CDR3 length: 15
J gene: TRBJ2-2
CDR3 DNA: TGCGCCAGCAGCCAAGATGACGGGAACACCGGGGAGCTGTTTTTT
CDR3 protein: CASSQDDGNTGELFF

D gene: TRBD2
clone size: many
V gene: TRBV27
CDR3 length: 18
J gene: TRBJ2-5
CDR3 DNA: TGTGCCAGCAGTTTAGGTCTGAGGACTAGCGGGAGACAAGAGACCCAGTACTTC
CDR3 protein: CASSLGLRTSGRQETQYF

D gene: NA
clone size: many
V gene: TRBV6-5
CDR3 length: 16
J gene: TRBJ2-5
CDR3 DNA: TGTGCCAGCAGTTCGAAAGTTTTTCTGTACCAAGAGACCCAGTACTTC
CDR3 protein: CASSSKVFLYQETQYF

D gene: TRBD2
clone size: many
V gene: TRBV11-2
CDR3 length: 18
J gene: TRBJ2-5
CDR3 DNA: TGTGCCAGCAGCTTAGAGGGTCTGACTAGCGGGGGACAAGAGACCCAGTACTTC
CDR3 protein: CASSLEGLTSGGQETQYF

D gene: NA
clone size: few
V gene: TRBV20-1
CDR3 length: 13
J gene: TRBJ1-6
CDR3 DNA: TGCAGTGCTAGGGATATCCAAGATTCACCCCTCCACTTT
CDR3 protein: CSARDIQDSPLHF

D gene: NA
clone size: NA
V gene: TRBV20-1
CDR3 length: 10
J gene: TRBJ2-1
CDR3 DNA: TGCAGTGGTGGAGTGGTTGAGCAGTTCTTC
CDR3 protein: CSGGVVEQFF

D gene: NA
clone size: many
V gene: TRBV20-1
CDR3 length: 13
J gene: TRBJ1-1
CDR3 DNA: TGCAGTGCGCCCGGTCCCCTCGGTACTGAAGCTTTCTTT
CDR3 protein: CSAPGPLGTEAFF

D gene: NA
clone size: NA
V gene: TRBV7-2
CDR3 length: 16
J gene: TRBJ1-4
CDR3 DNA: TGTGCCAGCAGCTTAGGGGGAACGGTAACTAATGAAAAACGGTTTTTT
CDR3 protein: CASSLGGTVTNEKRFF

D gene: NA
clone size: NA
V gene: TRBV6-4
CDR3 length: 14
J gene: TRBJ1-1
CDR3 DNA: TGTGCCAGCAGTGACAACAGCTTGAACACTGAAGCTTTCTTT
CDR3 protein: CASSDNSLNTEAFF

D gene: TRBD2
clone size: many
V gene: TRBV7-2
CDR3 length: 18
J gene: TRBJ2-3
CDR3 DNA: TGTGCCAGCAGCCCTAGGGGCTCAGCGGGAGCGCGCACAGATACGCAGTATTTT
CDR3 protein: CASSPRGSAGARTDTQYF

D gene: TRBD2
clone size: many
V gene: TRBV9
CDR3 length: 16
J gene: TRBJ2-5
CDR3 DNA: TGTGCCAGCAGCGTAGGCCTAGCGGGGGCCCAAGAGACCCAGTACTTC
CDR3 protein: CASSVGLAGAQETQYF

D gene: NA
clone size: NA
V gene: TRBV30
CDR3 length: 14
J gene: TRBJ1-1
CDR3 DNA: TGTGCCTGGAGTGGGTGGCAGGGAAACACTGAAGCTTTCTTT
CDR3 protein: CAWSGWQGNTEAFF

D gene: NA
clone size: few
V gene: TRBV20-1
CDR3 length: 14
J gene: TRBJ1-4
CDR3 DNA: TGCAGTGCTAGCGGGGGACTTCCCCATGAAAAACTGTTTTTT
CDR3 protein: CSASGGLPHEKLFF

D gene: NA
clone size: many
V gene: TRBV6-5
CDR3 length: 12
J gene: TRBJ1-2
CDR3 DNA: TGTGCCAGCAGTTACGGAGGGGCACACTACACCTTC
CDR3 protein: CASSYGGAHYTF

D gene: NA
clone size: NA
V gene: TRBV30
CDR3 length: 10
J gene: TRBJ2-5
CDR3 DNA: TGTGTCGCGGGCAGAGAGACCCAGTACTTC
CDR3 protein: CVAGRETQYF